A single sample gave rise to the 4 T cell receptor beta chains below, sequenced in a study of T cell responses to AZD1222 COVID-19 vaccine. The method was immunoSEQ multiplex PCR; TCRdb's version includes in-frame clones alone and lacks a portion of them. Among 120,000 or so clones listed, 88% were seen once. The source material was peripheral blood, sampled on day 0 of MenACWY control vaccination. The receptors stem from an adult in good health.

This clone came up a few times. The chain combines TRBV11-2 with TRBJ2-7; D not certain. V lost 6 bases to trimming and J lost 2 bases, with 11 bases between them. The CDR3 sequence is 13 residues long. Germline V gives CDR1 SGHAT, CDR2 FQNNGV. The CDR3 DNA is TGTGCCAGCAGTTTTATCTCCACCTACGAGCAGTACTTC. It translates to CASSFISTYEQYF.

The rearrangement uses TRBV6-5 and TRBJ1-6, with TRBD1 matching over 9 bases. The ends lost 7 bases at V and 7 bases at J; junction bases unmatched: 5. This CDR3 region has 14 residues. Germline CDR1 is MNHEY and CDR2 is SVGAGI. The CDR3 sequence is CASNPGQGNSPLHF. As DNA, the CDR3 is TGTGCCAGCAATCCGGGACAGGGAAATTCACCCCTCCACTTT.

The V and J genes are TRBV19 and TRBJ1-1; D perhaps matches TRBD1 (5 bases). V lost 4 bases and J lost 5, with 14 bases in between. The length of the CDR3 is 14 residues. The germline V gene encodes CDR1 LNHDA and CDR2 SQIVND (reference sequence). CDR3 DNA sequence: TGTGCCAGTAGTACCCAGGGAAGAGATACTGAAGCTTTCTTT. Residues: CASSTQGRDTEAFF.

This clone came up once. The V call is TRBV30, the J call TRBJ2-7, with a possible D match to TRBD2 (5 bases). The CDR3 is made up of 14 amino acids. Germline V gene data show CDR1 as GTSNPN and CDR2 as SVGIG (reference sequence). V gave up 8 bases and J gave up 5 bases, with 22 bases separating them. This chain's CDR3 is CAQTPRGLIDEQYF. The CDR3 DNA is TGTGCCCAGACTCCCCGAGGACTTATTGACGAGCAGTACTTC.